This paragraph covers one TCR beta chain sequence. Trimming took off 6 bases at V and 6 bases at J, with 15 bases between the two ends. The CDR3 length is 14 residues. Germline CDR1 is MNHEY and CDR2 is SVGAGI. The record originates from a study of blood T cell repertoires in COVID-19. Study at large: Acute-phase and convalescent COVID-19 samples originated in the United States, Italy and Spain. PBMCs, B-cell-depleted T cells, or T cells were the source of the cDNA or gDNA that made up the material.

Methods used by the authors: Counts of nucleated cells, estimated from reference gene primer amplification, were obtained. The protocol was immunoSEQ multiplex PCR, while the TCRdb copy is restricted to in-frame clones and leaves out a portion. The DNA gave D and trimming, while V, J and clone size come from that table. This sample has some 270,000 clones, with roughly 90% found just once. Sequenced input: PBMCs or T cells enriched from blood (not recorded which). This receptor was identified in an older woman who had recovered from COVID-19. The chain joins TRBV6-5 to TRBJ2-1; perhaps TRBD1 as D (6 bases). CDR3 bases: TGTGCCAGCAGACTCGCGGACAGTGCCAATGAGCAGTTCTTC. Protein sequence: CASRLADSANEQFF.